The 14 T cell receptor beta chains listed next were all sequenced from one sample in a study of cytomegalovirus exposure and HLA in healthy donors. The primer mix had 60 Vbeta and 13 Jbeta primers. TCRdb's copy holds only in-frame clones and misses some; the assay was immunoSEQ multiplex PCR. The sample includes about 190,000 clones, over 60% of them seen just once. The sample taken for sequencing was PBMCs. All receptors derive from a woman aged 40-49 years in good health and CMV-seronegative.

The V and J genes are TRBV4-2 and TRBJ1-3, with D possibly TRBD1 on 5 matching bases. V gave up 2 bases and J gave up 4 bases, with 15 bases separating them. This CDR3 spans 16 amino acids. CDR1 is LGHNA and CDR2 is YNFKEQ in the germline V gene. The CDR3 DNA is TGTGCCAGCAGCCAACCAGGGCTGCGATCCGGAAACACCATATATTTT. Its translation is CASSQPGLRSGNTIYF.

This clone was seen just once. The gene calls are TRBV2 and TRBJ1-5; D perhaps matches TRBD1 (6 bases). This CDR3 has 17 amino acids. V was clipped by 2 bases and J by 3 bases, with 17 bases between them. Germline lookup yields CDR1 SNHLY and CDR2 FYNNEI. CDR3 region: CASSEPGEIRDNQPQHF. The CDR3 DNA sequence: TGTGCCAGCAGTGAACCAGGGGAAATTAGGGACAATCAGCCCCAGCATTTT.

The rearrangement uses TRBV7-2 and TRBJ2-2, with D possibly being TRBD2 (5 bases). Germline values: CDR1 SGHTA, CDR2 FQGNSA. V lost 3 bases to trimming and J lost 3 bases, with 11 bases between them. The CDR3 totals 15 residues. The DNA of the CDR3 is TGTGCCAGCAGCTTGAGGCTAGCTGACACCGGGGAGCTGTTTTTT. Protein product: CASSLRLADTGELFF.

This clone was counted between two and nine times. The V call is TRBV7-8, the J call TRBJ2-6; TRBD2 is a possible D gene (7 bases). This CDR3 has 16 amino acids. V gave up 4 bases and J gave up 1 base, with 11 bases separating them. CDR1 and CDR2 from the germline V gene are SGHVS and FQNEAQ. The CDR3 DNA reads as TGTGCCAGCAGCTGGGGGGGGGCTTCTGGGGCCAACGTCCTGACTTTC. Protein product: CASSWGGASGANVLTF.

This clone was found once. The chain links TRBV15 to TRBJ2-5; tentative D call: TRBD1 (5 bases). The CDR3 consists of 13 residues. V was trimmed by 5 bases and J by 4 bases, leaving 11 bases between them. The germline gives CDR1 LNHNV, CDR2 YYDKDF (reference sequence). The CDR3 coding sequence is TGTGCCACCAGCGGACGACAGATAGAGACCCAGTACTTC. Its protein product is CATSGRQIETQYF.

A word on this clone: One end of the junction is discordant with germline, which a read error may explain. This chain connects TRBV7-3 to TRBJ2-3; 11 bases line up with TRBD2. Germline V gene lookup returns CDR1 SGHTA and CDR2 FQGTGA. The CDR3 length is 16 residues. The CDR3 DNA sequence: TGTTCCAGTACTAGCGGGAGCAGCTCTAGCACAGATACGCAGTATTTT. Amino acid sequence: CSSTSGSSSSTDTQYF.

The V call is TRBV13, the J call TRBJ1-2; 7 positions agree with TRBD1. J lost 2 bases, V lost 3 bases, and 9 bases had no gene match. The CDR3 contains 16 residues. Germline-derived CDR1 and CDR2 are PRHDT and FYEKMQ (reference sequence). This CDR3 is CASSLRAAGGNYGYTF. In nucleotides, the CDR3 is TGTGCCAGCAGCTTGCGAGCTGCAGGGGGGAACTATGGCTACACCTTC.

The chain has TRBV5-1 and TRBJ2-5; the D is unclear. CDR1 and CDR2 (germline): SGHRS, YFSETQ. The germline V and J ends were trimmed by 4 bases and 1 base, with 14 bases remaining between them. The CDR3 totals 15 residues. The CDR3: CASSPLRVSQETQYF. The CDR3, as DNA: TGCGCCAGCAGCCCCTTACGGGTCTCCCAAGAGACCCAGTACTTC.

V gene TRBV7-3 combines with J gene TRBJ1-1; weak D call: TRBD1 (6 bases). CDR3 size: 14 residues. V was pared by 2 bases and J by 0 bases, with 7 bases between. Germline V CDR1 and CDR2: SGHTA, FQGTGA. CDR3 region: CASSLGQMNTEAFF. CDR3 DNA sequence: TGTGCCAGCAGCTTAGGACAGATGAACACTGAAGCTTTCTTT.

The chain has TRBV7-8 and TRBJ2-7; possible D gene TRBD2, 6 bases. Trimming cost V 1 base and J 4 bases, with 14 bases left between them. Looked up from germline, CDR1 is SGHVS and CDR2 is FQNEAQ. The CDR3 loop spans 15 amino acids. In nucleotides, the CDR3 is TGTGCCAGCAGCTTAGGGGCCAGGGCGGGATACGAGCAGTACGTC. This encodes CASSLGARAGYEQYV.

The genes are TRBV5-1 and TRBJ2-2; D not certain. Trimming cost V 4 bases and J 0 bases, with 10 bases left between them. The CDR3 contains 15 residues. Germline V gene data show CDR1 as SGHRS and CDR2 as YFSETQ. The CDR3 coding sequence is TGCGCCAGCAGCAACCGAGCGTCGAACACCGGGGAGCTGTTTTTT. Its translation is CASSNRASNTGELFF.

The genes are TRBV4-3 and TRBJ2-2; TRBD1 matches 9 bases. CDR1 is LGHNA, CDR2 YSLEER, per germline. The CDR3 is made up of 17 amino acids. V was clipped by 0 bases and J by 1 base; unmatched bases: 3. This CDR3 reads CASSQDPTGGNTGELFF. The CDR3 region has the DNA TGCGCCAGCAGCCAAGACCCGACAGGGGGGAACACCGGGGAGCTGTTTTTT.

The chain links TRBV2 to TRBJ2-7; tentative D call: TRBD2 (5 bases). Trimming left V 2 bases short and J 3 bases short, with 11 bases between. CDR3 length: 14 amino acids. In germline, CDR1 is SNHLY, CDR2 FYNNEI. Written as DNA, the CDR3 is TGTGCCAGCAGTGAATCGGTAGGAGGCTACGAGCAGTACGTC. Amino acid sequence: CASSESVGGYEQYV.

This chain uses TRBV19 with TRBJ2-2, with D hard to call. The V and J ends lost 3 bases and 5 bases respectively, with 13 bases between them. Per the germline V gene, CDR1 is LNHDA and CDR2 is SQIVND (reference sequence). The CDR3 runs 15 residues. CDR3 bases: TGTGCCAGTAGTATTGGGCCAGTCGGTACCGGGGAGCTGTTTTTT. This gives the protein CASSIGPVGTGELFF.